Presented here are 10 T cell receptor beta chains from one specimen sequenced in a study of blood T cells in healthy people across ages (dated by TCRdb to about 2015). Preparation of the library involved 5' RACE. Reads for this sample came from an Illumina HiSeq 2500. A second PCR of roughly 6 to 11 cycles was run with a J-beta primer mix and a sample-barcoded 5' primer. In-frame beta chains were kept once TCRdb had trimmed the public reads at Q25 with fastp and called clones with MiXCR. Under each unique CDR3 protein, matching rows form one entry showing the most common genes and DNA. In all, the sample holds around 970,000 distinct CDR3 sequences, and about 53% of those were seen once. The biggest ten clones account for about a fifth of the sample. Sequences were obtained from blood. These receptors were taken from a woman aged 55-69 years in good health.

This chain joins TRBV4-1 and TRBJ1-1, with 11 bases aligning to TRBD1. The junction had 5 bases not matched to a gene; V was cut back by 1 base and J by 4 bases. This CDR3 spans 16 amino acids. Germline V lookup: CDR1 MGHRA, CDR2 YSYEKL. The CDR3 coding sequence is TGCGCCAGCAGCCAAGTTCCGGGACAGGGGGGCACTGAAGCTTTCTTT. This gives the protein CASSQVPGQGGTEAFF.

The V call is TRBV12-3 or TRBV12-4, the J call TRBJ2-3, with D hard to call. This CDR3 has 13 residues. Trimming removed 5 bases from V and 1 base from J, with 7 bases in between. For the CDR3, the DNA is TGTGCCAGCAGTATGAAGGGCACAGATACGCAGTATTTT. Protein product: CASSMKGTDTQYF.

V gene TRBV20-1 combines with J gene TRBJ1-5; unclear D gene. V shed 5 bases and J shed 4 bases, with 12 bases lying between them. The germline V gene has CDR1 DFQATT and CDR2 SNEGSKA (reference sequence). This CDR3 contains 13 residues. The CDR3 DNA reads TGCAGTGCTCGGGCCGGACCAAATCAGCCCCAGCATTTT. This gives the protein CSARAGPNQPQHF.

This rearrangement joins TRBV21-1 to TRBJ2-4. The J call may be faulty, since TRBJ2-7 better matches the DNA end. TRBV21-1 is termed a pseudogene. This CDR3 is 14 amino acids long. This chain's CDR3 is CASKSADEACEQYF. CDR3 nucleotide sequence: TGTGCCAGCAAAAGTGCTGACGAGGCGTGCGAGCAGTACTTC.

This CDR3 is CASSRLGNRGNTEAFF. The CDR3, as DNA: TGCGCCAGCAGCCGTCTCGGAAACAGGGGAAACACTGAAGCTTTCTTT. The chain combines TRBV5-1 with TRBJ1-1, with TRBD1 matching 7 bases. This CDR3 has 16 residues. Trimming took 4 bases from V and 2 from J; bases not matched to a gene: 11. CDR1 is SGHRS and CDR2 is YFSETQ in the germline V gene. The full variable domain, completed using reference TRBV5-1 and TRBJ1-1, is KAGVTQTPRYLIKTRGQQVTLSCSPISGHRSVSWYQQTPGQGLQFLFEYFSETQRNKGNFPGRFSGRQFSNSRSEMNVSTLELGDSALYLCASSRLGNRGNTEAFFGQGTRLTVV.

This sequence joins TRBV6-1 and TRBJ1-5; TRBD1 aligns across 7 bases. The CDR3 runs 16 residues. The V gene's germline CDR1 is MNHNS and CDR2 SASEGT. V was clipped by 7 bases and J by 7 bases; unmatched bases: 16. CDR3 in DNA: TGTGCCAGCACCACCGTTGGAGGGGGCTTGGGACAGCCCCAGCATTTT. Amino acid sequence: CASTTVGGGLGQPQHF.

This CDR3 is CASSQLPHSAEEQEKLFF. CDR3 nucleotide sequence: TGTGCCAGCAGCCAATTACCCCACTCCGCGGAGGAACAAGAAAAACTGTTTTTT. The chain carries TRBV16 and TRBJ1-4; D remains ambiguous. The CDR3 runs 18 residues. Between the trimmed V and J ends, which lost 1 base and 8 bases, there was a span of 23 bases. CDR1 and CDR2 from the germline V gene are KGHSY and FQNENV. Filled out from reference TRBV16 and TRBJ1-4, the complete variable domain reads GEEVAQTPKHLVRGEGQKAKLYCAPIKGHSYVFWYQQVLKNEFKFLISFQNENVFDETGMPKERFSAKCLPNSPCSLEIQATKLEDSAVYFCASSQLPHSAEEQEKLFFGSGTQLSVL.

The CDR3 DNA follows: TGTGCCAGCTTCTCGGGTCCGGGACAGAGAATCTATGGCTACACCTTC. Protein product: CASFSGPGQRIYGYTF. The rearrangement uses TRBV28 and TRBJ1-2; TRBD1 aligns across 7 bases. The V segment lost 8 bases and the J segment 4 bases; nucleotides outside the gene matches: 16. Germline V lookup: CDR1 MDHEN, CDR2 SYDVKM. This CDR3 has 16 amino acids.

This chain joins TRBV2 and TRBJ2-7; D may be TRBD1 (5 bases). V lost 9 bases and J 3 bases, leaving 18 bases between the germline ends. Germline values: CDR1 SNHLY, CDR2 FYNNEI. This CDR3 region has 14 residues. The CDR3 is CASRRQPPNYEQYF. CDR3 DNA: TGTGCCAGTCGTAGACAGCCTCCTAACTACGAGCAGTACTTC.

This chain joins TRBV7-2 and TRBJ2-1, with 9 bases aligning to TRBD1. Unmatched junction bases numbered 5, after V lost 4 bases and J lost 7 bases. Germline CDR1 is SGHTA and CDR2 is FQGNSA. This CDR3 is 14 amino acids long. This CDR3 reads CTSSSGTGQNEQFF. The CDR3, as DNA: TGTACCAGCAGCTCCGGGACAGGGCAGAATGAGCAGTTCTTC. Filled out from reference TRBV7-2 and TRBJ2-1, the complete variable domain reads GAGVSQSPSNKVTEKGKDVELRCDPISGHTALYWYRQSLGQGLEFLIYFQGNSAPDKSGLPSDRFSAERTGGSVSTLTIQRTQQEDSAVYLCTSSSGTGQNEQFFGPGTRLTVL.